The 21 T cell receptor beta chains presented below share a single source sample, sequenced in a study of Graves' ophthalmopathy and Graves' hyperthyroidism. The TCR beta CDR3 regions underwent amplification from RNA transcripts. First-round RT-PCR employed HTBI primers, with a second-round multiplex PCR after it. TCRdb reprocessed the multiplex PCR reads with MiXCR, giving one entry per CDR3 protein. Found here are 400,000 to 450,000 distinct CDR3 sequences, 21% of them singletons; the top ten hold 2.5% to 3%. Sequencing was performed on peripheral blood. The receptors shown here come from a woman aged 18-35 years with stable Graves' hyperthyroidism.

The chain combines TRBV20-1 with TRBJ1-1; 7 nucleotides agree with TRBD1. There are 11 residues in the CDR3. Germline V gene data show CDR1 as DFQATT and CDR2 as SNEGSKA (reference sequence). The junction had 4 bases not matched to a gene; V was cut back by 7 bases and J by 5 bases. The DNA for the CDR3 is TGCAGTGTTTCCAGGGGGACTGAAGCTTTCTTT. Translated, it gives CSVSRGTEAFF.

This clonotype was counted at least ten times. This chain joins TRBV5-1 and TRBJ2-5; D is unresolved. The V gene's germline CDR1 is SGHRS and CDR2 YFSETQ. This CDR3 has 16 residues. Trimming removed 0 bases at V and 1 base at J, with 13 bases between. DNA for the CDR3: TGCGCCAGCAGCTTGGGGGTCCTGGGAATCCAAGAGACCCAGTACTTC. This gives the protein CASSLGVLGIQETQYF.

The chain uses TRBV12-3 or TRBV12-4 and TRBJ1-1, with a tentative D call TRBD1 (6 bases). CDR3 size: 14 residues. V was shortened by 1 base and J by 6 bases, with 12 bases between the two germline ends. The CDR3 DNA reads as TGTGCCAGCAGTTTAGGGACAGTTAGGGCTGAAGCTTTCTTT. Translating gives CASSLGTVRAEAFF.

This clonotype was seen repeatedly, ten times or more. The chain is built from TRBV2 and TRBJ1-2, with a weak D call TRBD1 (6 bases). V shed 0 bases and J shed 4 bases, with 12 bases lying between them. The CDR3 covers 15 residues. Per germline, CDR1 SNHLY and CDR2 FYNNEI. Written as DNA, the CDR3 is TGTGCCAGCAGTGAAGCCAGGGGCCGTGTCTATGGCTACACCTTC. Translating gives CASSEARGRVYGYTF.

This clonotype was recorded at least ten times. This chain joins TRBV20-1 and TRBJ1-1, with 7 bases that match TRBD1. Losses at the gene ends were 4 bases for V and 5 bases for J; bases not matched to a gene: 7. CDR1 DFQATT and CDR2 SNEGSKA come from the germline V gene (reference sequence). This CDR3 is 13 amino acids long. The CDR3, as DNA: TGCAGTGCTAAGGGACAGCCAGTGACTGAAGCTTTCTTT. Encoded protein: CSAKGQPVTEAFF.

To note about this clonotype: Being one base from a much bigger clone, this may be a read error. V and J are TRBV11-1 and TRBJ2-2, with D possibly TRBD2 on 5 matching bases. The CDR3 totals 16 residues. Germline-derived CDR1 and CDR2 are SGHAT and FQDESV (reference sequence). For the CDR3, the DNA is TGTGCCAGCAGCCCCGGACCGAATGCGAACACCGGGGAGCTGTGTTTT. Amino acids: CASSPGPNANTGELCF.

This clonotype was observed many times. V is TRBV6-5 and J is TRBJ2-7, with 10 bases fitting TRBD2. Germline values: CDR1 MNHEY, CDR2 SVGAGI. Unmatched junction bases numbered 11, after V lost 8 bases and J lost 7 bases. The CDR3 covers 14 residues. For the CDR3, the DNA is TGTGCCAGCTTAGGGGCTAGCGGGAGTCGTGAGCAGTACTTC. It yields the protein CASLGASGSREQYF.

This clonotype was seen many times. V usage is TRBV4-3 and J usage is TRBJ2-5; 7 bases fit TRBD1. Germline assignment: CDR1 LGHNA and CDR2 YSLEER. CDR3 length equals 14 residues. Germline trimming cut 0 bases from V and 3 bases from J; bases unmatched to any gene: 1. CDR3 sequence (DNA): TGCGCCAGCAGCCAAGATCAGGGGGAAGAGACCCAGTACTTC. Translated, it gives CASSQDQGEETQYF.

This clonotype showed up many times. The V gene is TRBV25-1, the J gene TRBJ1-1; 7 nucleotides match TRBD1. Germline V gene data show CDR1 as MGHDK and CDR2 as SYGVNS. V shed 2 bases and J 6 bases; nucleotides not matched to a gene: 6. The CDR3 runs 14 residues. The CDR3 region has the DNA TGTGCCAGCAGTGAAATTGACAGGGTAGCTGAAGCTTTCTTT. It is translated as CASSEIDRVAEAFF.

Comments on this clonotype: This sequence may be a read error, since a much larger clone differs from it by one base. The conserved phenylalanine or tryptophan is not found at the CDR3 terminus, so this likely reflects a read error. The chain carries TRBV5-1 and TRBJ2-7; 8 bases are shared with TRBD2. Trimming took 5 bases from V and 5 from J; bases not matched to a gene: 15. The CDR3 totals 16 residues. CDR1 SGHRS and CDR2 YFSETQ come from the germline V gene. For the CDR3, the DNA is TGCGCCAGCAGACCGAGGAAACCGGGACTAGTGGACGAGCAGTACTAC. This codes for CASRPRKPGLVDEQYY.

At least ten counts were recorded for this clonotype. CDR3 DNA: TGTGCCAGCAGTCGGGCCTTTAGGACCCAGTACTTC. Translated: CASSRAFRTQYF. This chain joins TRBV12-3 or TRBV12-4 and TRBJ2-5; D is ambiguous. Between the trimmed V and J ends, which lost 5 bases and 7 bases, there was a span of 11 bases. CDR3 length: 12 residues.

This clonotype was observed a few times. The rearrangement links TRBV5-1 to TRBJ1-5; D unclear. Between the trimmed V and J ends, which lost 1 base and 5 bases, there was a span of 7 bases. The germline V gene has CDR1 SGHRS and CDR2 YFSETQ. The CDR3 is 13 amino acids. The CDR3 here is CASSLNSDQPQHF. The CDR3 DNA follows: TGCGCCAGCAGCTTGAATTCGGATCAGCCCCAGCATTTT. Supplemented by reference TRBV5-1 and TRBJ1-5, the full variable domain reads KAGVTQTPRYLIKTRGQQVTLSCSPISGHRSVSWYQQTPGQGLQFLFEYFSETQRNKGNFPGRFSGRQFSNSRSEMNVSTLELGDSALYLCASSLNSDQPQHFGDGTRLSIL.

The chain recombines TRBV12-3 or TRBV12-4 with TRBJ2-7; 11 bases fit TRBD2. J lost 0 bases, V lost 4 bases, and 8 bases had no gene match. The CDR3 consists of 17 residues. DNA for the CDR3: TGTGCCAGCAGTTGGGAGGGACTAGCGGATAGCTCCTACGAGCAGTACTTC. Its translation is CASSWEGLADSSYEQYF.

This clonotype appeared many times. The CDR3 is CASRLGGQGTDTIYF. The CDR3 coding sequence is TGCGCCAGCAGACTCGGGGGACAGGGTACGGACACCATATATTTT. V usage is TRBV5-1 and J usage is TRBJ1-3, with 9 bases that match TRBD1. Germline trimming cut 5 bases from V and 8 bases from J; bases unmatched to any gene: 11. Germline CDR1 is SGHRS and CDR2 is YFSETQ. CDR3 length: 15 amino acids.

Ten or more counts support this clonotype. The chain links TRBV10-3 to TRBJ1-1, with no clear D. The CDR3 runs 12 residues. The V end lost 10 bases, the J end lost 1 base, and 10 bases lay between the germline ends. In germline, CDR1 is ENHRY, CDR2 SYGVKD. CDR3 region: CATSRANTEAFF. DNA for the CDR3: TGTGCCACCTCGAGGGCGAACACTGAAGCTTTCTTT.

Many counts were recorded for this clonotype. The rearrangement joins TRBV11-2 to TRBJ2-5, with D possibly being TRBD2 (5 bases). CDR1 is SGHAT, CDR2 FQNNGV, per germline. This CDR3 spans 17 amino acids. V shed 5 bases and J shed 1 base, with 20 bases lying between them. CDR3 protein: CASSRAGVALAQETQYF. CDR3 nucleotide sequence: TGTGCCAGCAGCCGAGCCGGGGTAGCATTAGCCCAAGAGACCCAGTACTTC.

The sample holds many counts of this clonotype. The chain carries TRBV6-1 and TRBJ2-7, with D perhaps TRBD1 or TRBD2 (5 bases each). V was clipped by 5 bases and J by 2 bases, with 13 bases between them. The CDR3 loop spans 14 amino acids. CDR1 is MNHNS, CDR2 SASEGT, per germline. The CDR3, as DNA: TGTGCCAGCAGTCCCCTAGGGGAGACCTACGAGCAGTACTTC. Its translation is CASSPLGETYEQYF.

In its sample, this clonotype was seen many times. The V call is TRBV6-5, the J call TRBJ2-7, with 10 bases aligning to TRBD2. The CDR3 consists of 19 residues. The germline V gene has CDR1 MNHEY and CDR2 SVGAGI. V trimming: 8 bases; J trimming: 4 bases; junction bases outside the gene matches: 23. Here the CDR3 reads CASVKNLAGGRVRYYEQYF. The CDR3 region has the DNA TGTGCCAGCGTCAAAAATTTAGCGGGAGGACGGGTTCGGTATTACGAGCAGTACTTC.

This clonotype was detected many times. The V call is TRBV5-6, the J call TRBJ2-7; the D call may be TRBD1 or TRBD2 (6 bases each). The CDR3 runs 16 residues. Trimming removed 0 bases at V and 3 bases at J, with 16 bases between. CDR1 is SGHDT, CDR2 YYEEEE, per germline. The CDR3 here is CASSLEGGRGSYEQYF. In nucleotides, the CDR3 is TGTGCCAGCAGCTTGGAGGGAGGCAGGGGCAGCTACGAGCAGTACTTC.

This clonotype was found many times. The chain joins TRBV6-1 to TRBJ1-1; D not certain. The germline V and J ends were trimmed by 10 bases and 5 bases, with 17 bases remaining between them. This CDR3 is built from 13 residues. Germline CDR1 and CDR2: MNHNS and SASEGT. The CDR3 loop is CAIRDPPGTEAFF. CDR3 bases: TGTGCCATCCGCGACCCTCCGGGAACTGAAGCTTTCTTT.

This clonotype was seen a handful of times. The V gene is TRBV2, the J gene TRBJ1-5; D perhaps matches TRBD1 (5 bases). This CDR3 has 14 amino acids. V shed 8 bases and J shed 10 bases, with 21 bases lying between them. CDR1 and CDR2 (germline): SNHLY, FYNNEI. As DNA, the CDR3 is TGTGCCAGCTCCTGGACGGGGCGCTTAGGACCCCAGCATTTT. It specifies CASSWTGRLGPQHF.